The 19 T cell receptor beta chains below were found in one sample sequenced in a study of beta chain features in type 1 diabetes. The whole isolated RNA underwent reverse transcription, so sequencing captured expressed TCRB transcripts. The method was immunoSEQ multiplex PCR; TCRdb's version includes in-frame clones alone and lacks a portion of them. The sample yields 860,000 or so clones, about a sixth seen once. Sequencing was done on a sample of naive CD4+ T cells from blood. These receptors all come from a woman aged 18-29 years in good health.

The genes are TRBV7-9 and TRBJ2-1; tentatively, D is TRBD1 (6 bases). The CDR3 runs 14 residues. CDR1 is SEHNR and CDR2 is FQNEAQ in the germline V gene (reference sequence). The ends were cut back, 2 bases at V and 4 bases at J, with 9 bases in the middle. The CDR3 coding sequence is TGTGCCAGCAGCTTAAGGACAGAATACAATGAGCAGTTCTTC. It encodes CASSLRTEYNEQFF.

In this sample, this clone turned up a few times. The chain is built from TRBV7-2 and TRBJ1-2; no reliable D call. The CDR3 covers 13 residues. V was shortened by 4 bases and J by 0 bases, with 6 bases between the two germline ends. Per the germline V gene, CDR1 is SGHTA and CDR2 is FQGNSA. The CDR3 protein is CASSSFANYGYTF. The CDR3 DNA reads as TGTGCCAGCAGCTCCTTCGCTAACTATGGCTACACCTTC.

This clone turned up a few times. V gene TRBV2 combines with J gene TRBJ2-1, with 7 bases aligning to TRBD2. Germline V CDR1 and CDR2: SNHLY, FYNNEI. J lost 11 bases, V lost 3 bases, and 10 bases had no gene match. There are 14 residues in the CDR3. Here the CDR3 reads CASSESTTGGKQFF. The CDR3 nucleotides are TGTGCCAGCAGTGAGAGTACGACGGGGGGTAAGCAGTTCTTC.

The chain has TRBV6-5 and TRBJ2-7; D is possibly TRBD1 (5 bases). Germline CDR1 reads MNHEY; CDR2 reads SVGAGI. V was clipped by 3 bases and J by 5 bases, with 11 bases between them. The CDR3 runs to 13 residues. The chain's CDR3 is CASSYGARHEQYF. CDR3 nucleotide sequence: TGTGCCAGCAGTTATGGGGCCCGGCACGAGCAGTACTTC.

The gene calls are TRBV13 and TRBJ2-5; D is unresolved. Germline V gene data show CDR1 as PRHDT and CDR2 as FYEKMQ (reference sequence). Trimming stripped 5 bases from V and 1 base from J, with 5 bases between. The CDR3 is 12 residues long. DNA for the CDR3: TGTGCCAGCAGCCTGTTCCAAGAGACCCAGTACTTC. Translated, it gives CASSLFQETQYF.

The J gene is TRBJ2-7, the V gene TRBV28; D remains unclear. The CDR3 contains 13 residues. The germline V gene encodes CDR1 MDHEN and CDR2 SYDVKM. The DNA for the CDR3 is TGTTGGACCGGTCGTGGATGTTCCTACGAGCAGTACTTC. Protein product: CWTGRGCSYEQYF.

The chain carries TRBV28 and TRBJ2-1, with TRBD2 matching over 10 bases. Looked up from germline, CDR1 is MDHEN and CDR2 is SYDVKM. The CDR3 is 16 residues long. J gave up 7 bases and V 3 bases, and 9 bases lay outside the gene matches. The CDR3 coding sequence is TGTGCCAGCAGTTTCCGCCTAGCGGGAGTGTTGAATGAGCAGTTCTTC. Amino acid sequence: CASSFRLAGVLNEQFF.

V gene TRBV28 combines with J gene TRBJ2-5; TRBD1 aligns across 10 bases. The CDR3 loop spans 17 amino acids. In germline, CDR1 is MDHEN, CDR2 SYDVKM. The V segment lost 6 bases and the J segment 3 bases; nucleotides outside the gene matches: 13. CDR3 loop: CASRTRQGAKSKETQYF. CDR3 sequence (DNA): TGTGCCAGCAGAACACGACAGGGGGCTAAGTCGAAAGAGACCCAGTACTTC.

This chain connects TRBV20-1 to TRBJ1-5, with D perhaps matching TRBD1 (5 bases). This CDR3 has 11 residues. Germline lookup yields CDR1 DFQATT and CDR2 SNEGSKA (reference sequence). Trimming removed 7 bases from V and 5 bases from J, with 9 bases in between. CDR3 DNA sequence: TGCAGTGTCCTACAGGATCAGCCCCAGCATTTT. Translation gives CSVLQDQPQHF.

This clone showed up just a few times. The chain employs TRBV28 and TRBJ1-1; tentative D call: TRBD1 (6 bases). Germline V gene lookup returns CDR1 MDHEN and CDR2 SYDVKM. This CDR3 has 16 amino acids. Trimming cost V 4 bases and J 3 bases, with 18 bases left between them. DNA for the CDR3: TGTGCCAGCAGTTCCCCCCACAGGGCGCGCGACACTGAAGCTTTCTTT. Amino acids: CASSSPHRARDTEAFF.

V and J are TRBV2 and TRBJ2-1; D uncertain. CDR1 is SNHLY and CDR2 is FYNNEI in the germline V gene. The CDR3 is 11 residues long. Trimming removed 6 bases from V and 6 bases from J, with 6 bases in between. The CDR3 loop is CASSPLNEQFF. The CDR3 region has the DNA TGTGCCAGCAGCCCCCTCAATGAGCAGTTCTTC.

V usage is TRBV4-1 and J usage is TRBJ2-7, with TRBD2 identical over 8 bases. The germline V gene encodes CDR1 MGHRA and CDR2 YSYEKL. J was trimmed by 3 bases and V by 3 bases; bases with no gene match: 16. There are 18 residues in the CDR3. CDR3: CASSHHAARSGSGYEQYF. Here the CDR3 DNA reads TGCGCCAGCAGCCATCATGCGGCCCGAAGCGGGAGTGGCTACGAGCAGTACTTC.

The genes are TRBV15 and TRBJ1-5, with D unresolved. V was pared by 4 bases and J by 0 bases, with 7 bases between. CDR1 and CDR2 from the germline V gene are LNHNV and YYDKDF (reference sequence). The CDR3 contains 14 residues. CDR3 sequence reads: CATSTTNSNQPQHF. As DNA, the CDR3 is TGTGCCACCAGCACGACAAATAGCAATCAGCCCCAGCATTTT.

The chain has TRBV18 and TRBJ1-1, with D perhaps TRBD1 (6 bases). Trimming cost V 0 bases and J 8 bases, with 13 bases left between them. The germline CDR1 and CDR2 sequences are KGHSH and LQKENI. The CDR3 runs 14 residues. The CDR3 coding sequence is TGTGCCAGCTCACCACCAACAGGGCCGAGAGAAGCTTTCTTT. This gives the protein CASSPPTGPREAFF.

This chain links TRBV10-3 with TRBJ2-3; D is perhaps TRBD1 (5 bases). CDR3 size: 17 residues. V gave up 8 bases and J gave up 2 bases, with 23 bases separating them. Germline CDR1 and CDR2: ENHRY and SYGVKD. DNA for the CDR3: TGTGCCATCGGGGCGGACCCAACCCAGATTAACACAGATACGCAGTATTTT. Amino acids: CAIGADPTQINTDTQYF.

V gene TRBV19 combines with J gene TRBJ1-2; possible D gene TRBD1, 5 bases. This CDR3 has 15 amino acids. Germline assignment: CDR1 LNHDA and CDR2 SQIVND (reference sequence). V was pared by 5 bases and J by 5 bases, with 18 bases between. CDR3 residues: CASSLEIQAPYGYTF. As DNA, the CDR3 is TGTGCCAGTAGTCTCGAGATACAGGCGCCATATGGCTACACCTTC.

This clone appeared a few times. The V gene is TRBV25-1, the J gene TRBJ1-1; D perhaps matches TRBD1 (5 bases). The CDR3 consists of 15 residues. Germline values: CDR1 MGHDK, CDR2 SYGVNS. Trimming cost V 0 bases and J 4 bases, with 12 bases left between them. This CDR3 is CASSEYVGTATEAFF. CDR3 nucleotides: TGTGCCAGCAGTGAATATGTAGGGACGGCCACTGAAGCTTTCTTT.

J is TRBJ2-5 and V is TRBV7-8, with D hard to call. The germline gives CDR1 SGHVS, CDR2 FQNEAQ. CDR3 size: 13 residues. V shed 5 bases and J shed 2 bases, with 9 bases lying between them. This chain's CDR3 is CASSPDLQETQYF. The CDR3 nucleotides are TGTGCCAGCAGCCCGGACCTTCAAGAGACCCAGTACTTC.

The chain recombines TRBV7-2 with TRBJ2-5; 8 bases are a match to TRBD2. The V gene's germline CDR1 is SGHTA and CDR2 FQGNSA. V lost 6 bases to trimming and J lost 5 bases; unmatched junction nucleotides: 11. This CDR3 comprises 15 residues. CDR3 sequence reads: CASSQLAGGRETQYF. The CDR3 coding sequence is TGTGCCAGCAGTCAACTGGCGGGAGGTCGGGAGACCCAGTACTTC.